The 22 T cell receptor beta chains listed next were all sequenced from one sample in a study of prognosis after radiotherapy for stage I lung cancer. The TCR beta CDR3 region was amplified from genomic DNA, with two rounds of multiplex PCR being used for the amplification. First-round PCR employed TRBV- and TRBJ-specific primers for each gene. TCRdb recomputed calls from the multiplex PCR reads with MiXCR, one row per CDR3 protein. This table has approximately 15,000 distinct CDR3 sequences, under 50% appearing once. Specimen: PBMCs, collected before or after stereotactic body radiation therapy (not recorded which). The origin of the receptors is a donor over 45 with non-small cell lung cancer.

This clonotype came up many times. V is TRBV20-1 and J is TRBJ2-5; D not certain. The germline V and J ends were trimmed by 0 bases and 4 bases, with 6 bases remaining between them. Germline lookup yields CDR1 DFQATT and CDR2 SNEGSKA (reference sequence). This CDR3 contains 12 residues. CDR3 coding DNA: TGCAGTGCTAGAGATCTTCTAGAGACCCAGTACTTC. Translation: CSARDLLETQYF.

This clonotype was counted at least ten times. The chain links TRBV27 to TRBJ2-1, with 7 positions matching TRBD2. Trimming cost V 9 bases and J 5 bases; bases outside gene matches: 13. CDR1 and CDR2 (germline): MNHEY, SMNVEV (reference sequence). CDR3 length: 15 residues. As DNA, the CDR3 is TGTGCCAGGGCGGGAGCCACTTCATTAAACAATGAGCAGTTCTTC. This gives the protein CARAGATSLNNEQFF.

The V gene is TRBV9, the J gene TRBJ2-2; 10 bases agree with TRBD2. CDR1 and CDR2 (germline): SGDLS, YYNGEE. Trimming removed 6 bases from V and 4 bases from J; junction bases left unmatched: 18. The CDR3 loop spans 19 amino acids. CDR3 nucleotides: TGTGCCAGCACCAGAGGGAGCGGGAGGGCCCTCGGGAGCACCGGGGAGCTGTTTTTT. Translating it yields CASTRGSGRALGSTGELFF.

The V gene is TRBV19, the J gene TRBJ1-1; TRBD1 agrees at 8 bases. The CDR3 runs to 15 residues. V was pared by 3 bases and J by 4 bases, with 7 bases of the junction left unmatched. Per germline, CDR1 LNHDA and CDR2 SQIVND (reference sequence). In DNA, the CDR3 is TGTGCCAGTAGTATTGGGACAGGTCATCCCACTGAAGCTTTCTTT. Its translation: CASSIGTGHPTEAFF.

As to this clonotype: Germline is not matched at one junction end, which may reflect a read error. This chain joins TRBV19 and TRBJ1-5; no clear D gene. The CDR3 has 15 amino acids. Germline V gene sequence: CDR1 LNHDA, CDR2 SQIVND (reference sequence). In DNA form, the CDR3 reads TGTACCAGTACCTCAGCAGGACTGGGCAATCAGCCCCAGCATTTT. It yields the protein CTSTSAGLGNQPQHF.

The rearrangement uses TRBV11-3 and TRBJ2-1; TRBD1 aligns across 11 bases. This CDR3 is 15 amino acids long. With 4 bases clipped from V and 4 bases from J, the junction kept 3 bases outside the gene matches. Germline lookup yields CDR1 SGHNT and CDR2 YENEEA. The chain's CDR3 is CASSSGQGAYNEQFF. The CDR3 DNA sequence: TGTGCCAGCAGCTCCGGACAGGGGGCGTACAATGAGCAGTTCTTC.

In this sample, this clonotype turned up many times. The V gene is TRBV14, the J gene TRBJ2-7; D possibly uses TRBD1 or TRBD2 (6 bases each). Per the germline V gene, CDR1 is SGHDN and CDR2 is FVKESK. Trimming removed 0 bases from V and 2 bases from J, with 11 bases in between. The CDR3 covers 15 residues. CDR3 protein: CASSQDRGPAYEQYF. CDR3 sequence (DNA): TGTGCCAGCAGCCAAGATCGGGGGCCGGCCTACGAGCAGTACTTC.

To note about this clonotype: A much larger clone lies a single base off, so this may be a read error. The rearrangement joins TRBV19 to TRBJ2-7; 8 nucleotides line up with TRBD1. The CDR3 spans 15 residues. Germline loops: CDR1 LNHDA, CDR2 SQIVND (reference sequence). The CDR3 coding sequence is TGTACCAGTAGTAGAGAACCGGGACAGGACTACGAGCAGTACTTC. Amino acids: CTSSREPGQDYEQYF.

V and J are TRBV15 and TRBJ2-5; 9 nucleotides align to TRBD2. The length of the CDR3 is 17 residues. The V gene's germline CDR1 is LNHNV and CDR2 YYDKDF (reference sequence). V gave up 0 bases and J gave up 1 base; unmatched junction bases: 6. In DNA, the CDR3 is TGTGCCACCAGCAGAGAAATACTAGCGGGTGGCCAAGAGACCCAGTACTTC. This sequence encodes CATSREILAGGQETQYF.

The CDR3 region is CASSVNQPQHF. The DNA of the CDR3 is TGTGCCAGCAGCGTTAATCAGCCCCAGCATTTT. The V and J genes are TRBV11-3 and TRBJ1-5; no firm D call. V lost 5 bases and J 4 bases, leaving 3 bases between the germline ends. The length of the CDR3 is 11 residues. Germline V gene lookup returns CDR1 SGHNT and CDR2 YENEEA.

This clonotype was seen ten or more times. The chain joins TRBV5-1 to TRBJ2-5; 7 nucleotides align to TRBD2. Germline trimming cut 1 base from V and 4 bases from J; bases unmatched to any gene: 7. The CDR3 has 15 residues. The V gene's germline CDR1 is SGHRS and CDR2 YFSETQ. The chain's CDR3 is CASSLSAGVGETQYF. CDR3 coding DNA: TGCGCCAGCAGCTTGTCGGCGGGAGTGGGAGAGACCCAGTACTTC.

As regards this clonotype: As the CDR3 is not closed by the conserved phenylalanine or tryptophan, this likely results from a read error. The CDR3 sequence is CATSSVGGGSRNQPQHL. The CDR3 nucleotides are TGTGCCACCAGCAGTGTAGGAGGGGGTTCGCGCAATCAGCCCCAGCATTTG. The chain recombines TRBV15 with TRBJ1-5; the D gene is possibly TRBD1 (6 bases). Germline CDR1 and CDR2: LNHNV and YYDKDF (reference sequence). This CDR3 has 17 residues. V was trimmed by 3 bases and J by 2 bases, leaving 17 bases between them.

This clonotype has a count of ten or more. V gene TRBV5-6 combines with J gene TRBJ1-2; D not resolved. CDR3 length equals 12 residues. Deletions cut 2 bases from V and 5 bases from J, with 7 bases between. CDR1 SGHDT and CDR2 YYEEEE come from the germline V gene. Here the CDR3 reads CASSFSSYGYTF. The DNA of the CDR3 is TGTGCCAGCAGCTTTTCCAGTTATGGCTACACCTTC. Full variable domain (rest looked up from reference TRBV5-6 and TRBJ1-2): DAGVTQSPTHLIKTRGQQVTLRCSPKSGHDTVSWYQQALGQGPQFIFQYYEEEERQRGNFPDRFSGHQFPNYSSELNVNALLLGDSALYLCASSFSSYGYTFGSGTRLTVV.

This clonotype was counted once. Relative to the germline gene, one junction end is altered; a read error may explain this. The chain joins TRBV12-3 or TRBV12-4 to TRBJ2-3; TRBD2 agrees at 7 bases. The CDR3 contains 16 residues. CDR3 in DNA: TGTGCCAGCAGTCAAGGGACTAAACCTAAAACAGATACGCAGAATTTT. This encodes CASSQGTKPKTDTQNF.

Ten or more counts support this clonotype. The genes are TRBV5-6 and TRBJ1-6; the D is unclear. Trimming removed 1 base at V and 9 bases at J, with 14 bases between. Germline CDR1 and CDR2: SGHDT and YYEEEE. There are 15 residues in the CDR3. DNA of the CDR3: TGTGCCAGCAGCTTGCTGCGGGCGGTGGCTTCACCCCTCCACTTT. This codes for CASSLLRAVASPLHF.

The J gene is TRBJ2-1, the V gene TRBV9; possibly TRBD1 for D (6 bases). Germline V gene data show CDR1 as SGDLS and CDR2 as YYNGEE. V was clipped by 3 bases and J by 8 bases, with 21 bases between them. The CDR3 totals 16 residues. The CDR3 bases are TGTGCCAGCAGCGCAGACCTTGCCCGGGACAACGATGAGCAGTTCTTC. Encoded protein: CASSADLARDNDEQFF.

Notes on this clonotype: The likely explanation is a read error, given a far larger clone one base away. The rearrangement uses TRBV10-3 and TRBJ1-5; D call uncertain. This CDR3 has 14 amino acids. Trimming took off 10 bases at V and 5 bases at J, with 18 bases between the two ends. The germline V gene encodes CDR1 ENHRY and CDR2 SYGVKD. CDR3: CASSLRHYYQPQHF. CDR3 bases: TGTGCCAGCAGCTTGCGACACTATTATCAGCCCCAGCATTTT.

This clonotype was seen ten or more times. The gene calls are TRBV6-1 and TRBJ2-1; 7 bases are a match to TRBD2. This CDR3 region has 19 residues. The ends lost 1 base at V and 6 bases at J; junction bases unmatched: 18. Germline values: CDR1 MNHNS, CDR2 SASEGT. The CDR3 coding sequence is TGTGCCAGCAGTGAAGAGTCTAGCGGTTTTCAAGGAGGGTCCAATGAGCAGTTCTTC. It is translated as CASSEESSGFQGGSNEQFF.

This clonotype was detected ten times or more. The chain uses TRBV11-3 and TRBJ2-1; a possible D gene is TRBD2 (6 bases). This CDR3 contains 15 residues. The germline V and J ends were trimmed by 5 bases and 1 base, with 12 bases remaining between them. Germline CDR1 and CDR2: SGHNT and YENEEA. The CDR3, as DNA: TGTGCCAGCAGCCCCCCGGGGACTTCCTACAATGAGCAGTTCTTC. Translated: CASSPPGTSYNEQFF.

V usage is TRBV19 and J usage is TRBJ2-2; D not resolved. This CDR3 comprises 15 residues. Between the trimmed V and J ends, which lost 3 bases and 0 bases, there was a span of 8 bases. Germline-derived CDR1 and CDR2 are LNHDA and SQIVND (reference sequence). The CDR3 loop is CASSIFGPNTGELFF. In DNA, the CDR3 is TGTGCCAGTAGTATTTTCGGACCGAACACCGGGGAGCTGTTTTTT.

In the case of this clonotype: One end of the junction does not line up with germline, which may come from a read error. The chain carries TRBV28 and TRBJ1-1; D unclear. CDR1 and CDR2 (germline): MDHEN, SYDVKM. The CDR3 has 13 residues. Here the CDR3 DNA reads TGTGCCAGCAACACTCCCGCGAACATTGAATCTTTCTTT. This gives the protein CASNTPANIESFF.

Note on this clonotype: A far larger clone is a single base away, which makes a read error likely. The CDR3 protein is CASSYNYRDGYTF. CDR3 in DNA: TGTGCCAGCAGTTATAATTACAGGGATGGCTACACCTTC. The V call is TRBV6-5, the J call TRBJ1-2; D may be TRBD1 (6 bases). Trimming pared 3 bases from V and 6 bases from J, leaving 11 bases between. The CDR3 length is 13 residues. CDR1 MNHEY and CDR2 SVGAGI come from the germline V gene.